The 11 T cell receptor beta chains listed next were all sequenced from one sample in a study of cytomegalovirus exposure and HLA in healthy donors. PCR amplification relied on 60 Vbeta primers (plus 13 Jbeta primers). Assay used: immunoSEQ multiplex PCR; TCRdb lists only in-frame clones, some missing. This sample's table reports about 130,000 clones. The sample consisted of PBMCs. Every receptor here comes from a woman in her 40s in good health and CMV-seropositive.

The chain combines TRBV14 with TRBJ1-1; weak D call: TRBD1 (6 bases). The ends were cut back, 8 bases at V and 4 bases at J, with 11 bases in the middle. The CDR3 contains 12 residues. In germline, CDR1 is SGHDN, CDR2 FVKESK. As DNA, the CDR3 is TGTGCCAGCGGGCAGGGGTTCACTGAAGCTTTCTTT. Its translation is CASGQGFTEAFF.

The chain joins TRBV28 to TRBJ2-5, with TRBD1 identical over 7 bases. This CDR3 comprises 14 residues. Germline V gene data show CDR1 as MDHEN and CDR2 as SYDVKM. The V and J ends lost 7 bases and 7 bases, in that order; junction bases with no gene match: 12. Here the CDR3 reads CASTVPGQWGTQYF. The CDR3 nucleotides read TGTGCCAGCACCGTCCCGGGACAGTGGGGGACCCAGTACTTC.

The chain recombines TRBV27 with TRBJ2-5, with 12 positions matching TRBD2. Judging by the DNA end, TRBJ2-7 fits better; the J call may be wrong. This CDR3 contains 17 residues. CDR1 and CDR2 from the germline V gene are MNHEY and SMNVEV (reference sequence). The CDR3 is CASSLSIGLAGLYEQYF. CDR3 DNA sequence: TGTGCCAGCAGTTTATCGATCGGACTAGCGGGACTGTACGAGCAGTACTTC.

The V call is TRBV2, the J call TRBJ1-2, with D possibly being TRBD1 (6 bases). Trimming stripped 8 bases from V and 0 bases from J, with 16 bases between. The CDR3 spans 15 residues. Germline assignment: CDR1 SNHLY and CDR2 FYNNEI. The CDR3 protein is CASAPGGPANYGYTF. In DNA, the CDR3 is TGTGCCAGCGCCCCCGGGGGGCCAGCTAACTATGGCTACACCTTC.

The V gene is TRBV5-1, the J gene TRBJ2-3, with 7 bases lining up with TRBD2. In germline, CDR1 is SGHRS, CDR2 YFSETQ. The CDR3 covers 14 residues. J was trimmed by 1 base and V by 4 bases; bases with no gene match: 3. This CDR3 is CASSPLAGTDTQYF. The CDR3 region has the DNA TGCGCCAGCAGCCCCCTAGCGGGCACAGATACGCAGTATTTT.

The CDR3 DNA follows: TGTGCCAGCAGCGTAGGTGGAGGGGTAGGCTACACCTTC. Its translation: CASSVGGGVGYTF. The chain links TRBV9 to TRBJ1-2, with D perhaps TRBD1 (5 bases). This CDR3 has 13 residues. The germline V gene has CDR1 SGDLS and CDR2 YYNGEE. The V end lost 0 bases, the J end lost 8 bases, and 11 bases lay between the germline ends.

The chain is built from TRBV7-6 and TRBJ2-7, with 10 bases matching TRBD1. Germline V gene sequence: CDR1 SGHVS, CDR2 FNYEAQ. The CDR3 totals 16 residues. V lost 7 bases to trimming and J lost 3 bases; unmatched junction nucleotides: 12. CDR3 residues: CASTSLPGQGFYEQYF. DNA of the CDR3: TGTGCCAGCACCTCCTTACCGGGACAGGGGTTCTACGAGCAGTACTTC.

The chain has TRBV19 and TRBJ1-1; no definite D call. The length of the CDR3 is 13 residues. Germline loops: CDR1 LNHDA, CDR2 SQIVND (reference sequence). V lost 8 bases, J lost 7 bases, and 17 bases lay in between. DNA of the CDR3: TGTGCCAGTCGGACTTATGGCGTTGGTGAAGCTTTCTTT. It translates to CASRTYGVGEAFF.

The rearrangement uses TRBV6-4 and TRBJ2-2, with D possibly TRBD2 on 5 matching bases. The V end was cut by 4 bases, the J end by 6 bases, with 9 bases between. This CDR3 has 13 residues. Germline assignment: CDR1 MRHNA and CDR2 SNTAGT. The DNA of the CDR3 is TGTGCCAGCAGTGTTAAGGGAGCCGGGGAGCTGTTTTTT. Its translation is CASSVKGAGELFF.

The chain joins TRBV28 to TRBJ1-1, with D perhaps TRBD1 (6 bases). In germline, CDR1 is MDHEN, CDR2 SYDVKM. This CDR3 is 15 amino acids long. V was shortened by 6 bases and J by 1 base, with 15 bases between the two germline ends. Here the CDR3 reads CASSLGLQGNTEAFF. The DNA for the CDR3 is TGTGCCAGCAGCCTGGGGTTACAGGGGAACACTGAAGCTTTCTTT. Based on the CDR3 plus reference TRBV28 and TRBJ1-1, the full variable domain is DVKVTQSSRYLVKRTGEKVFLECVQDMDHENMFWYRQDPGLGLRLIYFSYDVKMKEKGDIPEGYSVSREKKERFSLILESASTNQTSMYLCASSLGLQGNTEAFFGQGTRLTVV.

The chain carries TRBV7-2 and TRBJ2-1; D ambiguous. V was shortened by 1 base and J by 9 bases, with 7 bases between the two germline ends. CDR3 length: 12 residues. Germline CDR1 is SGHTA and CDR2 is FQGNSA. CDR3 amino acids: CASSLVSREQFF. For the CDR3, the DNA is TGTGCCAGCAGCTTAGTTAGTCGTGAGCAGTTCTTC.